This TCR beta chain was documented in a study of CD8+CD57+ T cells in acquired aplastic anemia. Study background: 3.2 ug was the average amount of DNA from sorted CD4+ and CD8+ cells.

The V segment lost 4 bases and the J segment 5 bases; nucleotides outside the gene matches: 6. CDR1 is SGHRS and CDR2 is YFSETQ in the germline V gene. This CDR3 is built from 14 residues. Patients who underwent sequencing had shown CD8+CD57+ cell expansion by flow cytometry. At blood sampling, none of the patients had yet received therapy. About this clonotype itself: Its matching antigen is unknown.

Study results and limitations: No significant difference in CD8+ Simpson's diversity was found between patients and controls.

Investigators profiled TCR beta VDJ and CDR3 from genomic DNA template. TCRdb used MiXCR to reprocess the reads, holding one entry per CDR3 protein. The sample holds roughly 280,000 distinct CDR3 sequences, 50% to 65% seen once. Sequenced material: sorted CD4+, CD8+, or CD8+CD57+ T cells (not recorded which) from PBMCs. The chain recombines TRBV5-1 with TRBJ2-5; 9 positions agree with TRBD1. This receptor was identified in a human donor with aplastic anemia. The CDR3 nucleotides read TGCGCCAGCAGCCGGACAGGGGACAGGGAGACCCAGTACTTC. Its protein is CASSRTGDRETQYF. Supplemented by reference TRBV5-1 and TRBJ2-5, the full variable domain reads KAGVTQTPRYLIKTRGQQVTLSCSPISGHRSVSWYQQTPGQGLQFLFEYFSETQRNKGNFPGRFSGRQFSNSRSEMNVSTLELGDSALYLCASSRTGDRETQYFGPGTRLLVL.